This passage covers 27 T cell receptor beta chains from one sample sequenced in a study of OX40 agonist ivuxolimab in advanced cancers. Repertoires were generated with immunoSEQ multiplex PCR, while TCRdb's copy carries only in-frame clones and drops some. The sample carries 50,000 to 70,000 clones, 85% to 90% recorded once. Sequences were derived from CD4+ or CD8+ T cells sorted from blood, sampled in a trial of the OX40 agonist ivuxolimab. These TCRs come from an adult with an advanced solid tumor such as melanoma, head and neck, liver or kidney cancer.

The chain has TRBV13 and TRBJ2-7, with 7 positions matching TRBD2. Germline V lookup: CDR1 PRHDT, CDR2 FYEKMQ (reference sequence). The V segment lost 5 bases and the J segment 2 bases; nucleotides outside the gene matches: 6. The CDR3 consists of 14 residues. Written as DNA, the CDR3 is TGTGCCAGCAGCCCCAGCGGGGTACCCTACGAGCAGTACTTC. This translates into CASSPSGVPYEQYF.

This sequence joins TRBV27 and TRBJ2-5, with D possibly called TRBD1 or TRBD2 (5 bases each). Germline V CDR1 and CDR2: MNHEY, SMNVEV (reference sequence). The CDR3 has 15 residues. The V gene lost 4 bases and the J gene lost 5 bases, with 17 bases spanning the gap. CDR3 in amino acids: CASSSIKVGDETQYF. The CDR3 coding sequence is TGTGCCAGCAGTTCAATAAAAGTGGGGGATGAGACCCAGTACTTC.

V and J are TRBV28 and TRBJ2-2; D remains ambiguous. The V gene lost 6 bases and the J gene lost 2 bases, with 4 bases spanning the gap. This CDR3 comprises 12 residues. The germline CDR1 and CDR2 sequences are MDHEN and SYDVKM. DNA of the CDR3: TGTGCCAGCAGCAGCAACACCGGGGAGCTGTTTTTT. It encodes CASSSNTGELFF.

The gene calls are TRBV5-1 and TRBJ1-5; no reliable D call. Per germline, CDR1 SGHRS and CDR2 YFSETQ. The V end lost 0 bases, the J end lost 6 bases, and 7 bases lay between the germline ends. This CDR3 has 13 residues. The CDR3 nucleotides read TGCGCCAGCAGCTTGGGCAGCTTTCAGCCCCAGCATTTT. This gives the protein CASSLGSFQPQHF.

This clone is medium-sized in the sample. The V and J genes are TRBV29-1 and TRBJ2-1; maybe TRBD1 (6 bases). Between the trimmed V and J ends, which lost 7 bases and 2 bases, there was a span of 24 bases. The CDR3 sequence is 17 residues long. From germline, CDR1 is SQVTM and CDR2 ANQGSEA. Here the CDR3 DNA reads TGCAGCGCAACAGGGAGACTACCGAGTAACCCCTACAATGAGCAGTTCTTC. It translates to CSATGRLPSNPYNEQFF.

CDR3 in DNA: TGTGCCAGCAGCCAAGATTGGGGGGCCAATGAGCAGTTCTTC. This gives the protein CASSQDWGANEQFF. The V gene is TRBV4-2, the J gene TRBJ2-1; D possibly uses TRBD1 or TRBD2 (6 bases each). This CDR3 has 14 amino acids. Trimming removed 0 bases at V and 6 bases at J, with 9 bases between. Germline V gene sequence: CDR1 LGHNA, CDR2 YNFKEQ.

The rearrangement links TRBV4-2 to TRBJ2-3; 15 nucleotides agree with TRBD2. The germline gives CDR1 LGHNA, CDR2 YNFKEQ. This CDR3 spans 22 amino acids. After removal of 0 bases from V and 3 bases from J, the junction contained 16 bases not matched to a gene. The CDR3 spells CASSQDPWGGLAGGPGTDTQYF. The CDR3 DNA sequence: TGTGCCAGCAGCCAAGACCCATGGGGCGGACTAGCGGGAGGGCCGGGAACAGATACGCAGTATTTT.

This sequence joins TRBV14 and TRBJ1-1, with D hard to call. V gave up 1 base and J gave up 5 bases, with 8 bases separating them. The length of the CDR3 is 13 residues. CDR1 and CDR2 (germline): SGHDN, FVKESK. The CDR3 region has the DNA TGTGCCAGCAGCCAAGGGGTTACGACTGAAGCTTTCTTT. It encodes CASSQGVTTEAFF. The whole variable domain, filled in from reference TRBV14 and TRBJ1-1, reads EAGVTQFPSHSVIEKGQTVTLRCDPISGHDNLYWYRRVMGKEIKFLLHFVKESKQDESGMPNNRFLAERTGGTYSTLKVQPAELEDSGVYFCASSQGVTTEAFFGQGTRLTVV.

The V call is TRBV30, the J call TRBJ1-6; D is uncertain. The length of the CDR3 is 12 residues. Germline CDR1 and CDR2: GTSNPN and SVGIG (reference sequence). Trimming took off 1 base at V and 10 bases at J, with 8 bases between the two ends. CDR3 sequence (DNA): TGTGCCTGGAGTGCCCTAGGCTCACCCCTCCACTTT. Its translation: CAWSALGSPLHF.

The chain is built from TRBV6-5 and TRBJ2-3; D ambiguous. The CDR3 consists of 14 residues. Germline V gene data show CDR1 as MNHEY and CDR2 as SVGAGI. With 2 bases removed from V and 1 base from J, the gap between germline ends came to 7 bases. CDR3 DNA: TGTGCCAGCAGTTACCTACCGGGCACAGATACGCAGTATTTT. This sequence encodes CASSYLPGTDTQYF.

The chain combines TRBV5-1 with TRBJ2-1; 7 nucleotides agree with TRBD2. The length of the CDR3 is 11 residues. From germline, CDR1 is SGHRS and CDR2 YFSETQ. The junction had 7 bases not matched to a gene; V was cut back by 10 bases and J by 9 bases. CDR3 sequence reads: CASQGGGEQFF. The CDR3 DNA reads TGCGCCTCTCAAGGCGGGGGTGAGCAGTTCTTC.

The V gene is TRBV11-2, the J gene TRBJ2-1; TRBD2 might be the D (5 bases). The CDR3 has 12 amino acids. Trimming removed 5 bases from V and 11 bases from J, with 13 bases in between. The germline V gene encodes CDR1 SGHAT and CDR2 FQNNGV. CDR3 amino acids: CASSEDSSQQFF. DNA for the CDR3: TGTGCCAGCAGCGAGGACTCTTCGCAGCAGTTCTTC.

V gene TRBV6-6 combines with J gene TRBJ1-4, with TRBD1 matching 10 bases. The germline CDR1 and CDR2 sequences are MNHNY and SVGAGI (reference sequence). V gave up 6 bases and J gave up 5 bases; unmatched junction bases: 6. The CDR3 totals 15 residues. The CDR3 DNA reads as TGTGCCAGCAGGAAGGGACAGGGGCAGAATGAAAAACTGTTTTTT. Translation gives CASRKGQGQNEKLFF.

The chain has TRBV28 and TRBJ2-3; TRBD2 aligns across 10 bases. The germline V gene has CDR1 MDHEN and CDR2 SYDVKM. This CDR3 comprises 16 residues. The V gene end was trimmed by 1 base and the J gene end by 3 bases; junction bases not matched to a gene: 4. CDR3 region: CASSLFPSGSTDTQYF. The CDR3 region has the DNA TGTGCCAGCAGTTTATTCCCTAGCGGGAGTACAGATACGCAGTATTTT.

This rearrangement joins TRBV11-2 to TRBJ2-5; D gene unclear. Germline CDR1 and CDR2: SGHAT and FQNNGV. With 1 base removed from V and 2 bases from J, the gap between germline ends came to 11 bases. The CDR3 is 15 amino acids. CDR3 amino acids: CASSLAMTLQETQYF. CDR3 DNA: TGTGCCAGCAGCTTAGCTATGACGCTACAAGAGACCCAGTACTTC.

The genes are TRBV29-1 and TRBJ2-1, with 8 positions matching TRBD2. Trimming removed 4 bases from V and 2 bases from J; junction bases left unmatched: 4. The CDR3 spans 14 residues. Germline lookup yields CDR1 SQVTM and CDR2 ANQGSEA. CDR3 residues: CSVARAGAYNEQFF. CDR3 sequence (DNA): TGCAGCGTTGCCCGAGCGGGGGCCTACAATGAGCAGTTCTTC.

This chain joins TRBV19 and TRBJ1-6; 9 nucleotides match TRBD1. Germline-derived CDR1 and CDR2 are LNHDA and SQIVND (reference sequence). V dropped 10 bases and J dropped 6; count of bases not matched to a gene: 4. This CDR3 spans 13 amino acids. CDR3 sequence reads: CATADRGNSPLHF. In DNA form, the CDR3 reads TGTGCCACCGCGGACAGGGGTAATTCACCCCTCCACTTT.

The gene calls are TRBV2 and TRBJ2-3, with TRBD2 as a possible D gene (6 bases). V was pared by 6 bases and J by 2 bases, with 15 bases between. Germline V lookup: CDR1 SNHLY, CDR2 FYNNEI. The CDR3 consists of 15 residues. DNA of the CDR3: TGTGCCAGCAGGAACGGGACTCGCTTCACAGATACGCAGTATTTT. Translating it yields CASRNGTRFTDTQYF.

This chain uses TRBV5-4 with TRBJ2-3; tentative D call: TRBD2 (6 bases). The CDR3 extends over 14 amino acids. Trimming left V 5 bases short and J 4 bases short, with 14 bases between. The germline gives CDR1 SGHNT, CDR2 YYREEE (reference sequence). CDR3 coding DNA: TGTGCCAGCAGTGACGGGGGTGGGGCAGATACGCAGTATTTT. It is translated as CASSDGGGADTQYF.

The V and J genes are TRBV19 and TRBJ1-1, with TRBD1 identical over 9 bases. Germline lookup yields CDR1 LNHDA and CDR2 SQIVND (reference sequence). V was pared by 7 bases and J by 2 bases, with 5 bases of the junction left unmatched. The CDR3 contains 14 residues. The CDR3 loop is CASTYRGHNTEAFF. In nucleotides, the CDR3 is TGTGCCAGTACCTACAGGGGGCACAACACTGAAGCTTTCTTT.

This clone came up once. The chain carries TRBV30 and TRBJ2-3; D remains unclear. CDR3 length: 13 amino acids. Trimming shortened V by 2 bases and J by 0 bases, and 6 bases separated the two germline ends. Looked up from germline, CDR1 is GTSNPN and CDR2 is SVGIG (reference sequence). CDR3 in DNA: TGTGCCTGGAGTATAGCTAGCACAGATACGCAGTATTTT. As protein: CAWSIASTDTQYF.

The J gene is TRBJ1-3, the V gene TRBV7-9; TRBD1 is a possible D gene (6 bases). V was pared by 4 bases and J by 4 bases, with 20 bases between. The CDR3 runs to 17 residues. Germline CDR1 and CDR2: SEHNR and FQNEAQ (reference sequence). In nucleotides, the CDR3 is TGTGCCAGCAGCTCGACCGCAGGGGAAGGAGGCGGAAACACCATATATTTT. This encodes CASSSTAGEGGGNTIYF.

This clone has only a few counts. The CDR3 nucleotides are TGTGCCAGCAGCTTAGCCCCACTAGTGTACGGGGAGCTGTTTTTT. Amino acids: CASSLAPLVYGELFF. The chain uses TRBV7-2 and TRBJ2-2, with TRBD2 as a possible D gene (5 bases). This CDR3 comprises 15 residues. V lost 0 bases to trimming and J lost 7 bases, with 12 bases between them. In germline, CDR1 is SGHTA, CDR2 FQGNSA.

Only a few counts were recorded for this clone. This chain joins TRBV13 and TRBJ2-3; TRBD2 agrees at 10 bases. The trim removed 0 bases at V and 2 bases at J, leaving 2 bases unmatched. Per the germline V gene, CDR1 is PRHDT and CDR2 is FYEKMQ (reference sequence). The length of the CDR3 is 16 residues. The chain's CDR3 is CASSLGLAGITDTQYF. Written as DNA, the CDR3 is TGTGCCAGCAGCTTAGGACTAGCGGGAATCACAGATACGCAGTATTTT.

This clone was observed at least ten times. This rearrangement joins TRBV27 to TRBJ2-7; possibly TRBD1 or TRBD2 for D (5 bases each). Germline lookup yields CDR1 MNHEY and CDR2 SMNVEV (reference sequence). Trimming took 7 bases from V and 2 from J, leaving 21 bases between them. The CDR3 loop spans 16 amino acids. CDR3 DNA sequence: TGTGCCAGCACAGGGATCGTCGGGGCAGGGACCTACGAGCAGTACTTC. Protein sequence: CASTGIVGAGTYEQYF.

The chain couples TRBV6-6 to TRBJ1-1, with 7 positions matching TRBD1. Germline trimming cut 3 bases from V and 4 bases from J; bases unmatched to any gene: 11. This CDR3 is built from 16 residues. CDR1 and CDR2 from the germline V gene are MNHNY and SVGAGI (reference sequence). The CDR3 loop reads CASSYLGAAGGTEAFF. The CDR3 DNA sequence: TGTGCCAGCAGTTATTTAGGCGCGGCAGGGGGCACTGAAGCTTTCTTT.

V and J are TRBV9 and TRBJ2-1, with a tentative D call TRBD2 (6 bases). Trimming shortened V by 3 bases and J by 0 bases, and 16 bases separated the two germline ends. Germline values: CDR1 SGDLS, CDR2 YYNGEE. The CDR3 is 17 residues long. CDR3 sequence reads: CASSAFRGVSSYNEQFF. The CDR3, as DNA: TGTGCCAGCAGCGCGTTCCGCGGGGTGAGCTCCTACAATGAGCAGTTCTTC.